The 17 T cell receptor beta chains below come from one sample, sequenced in a study of blood T cell repertoires in COVID-19. Measured with immunoSEQ multiplex PCR; TCRdb has only the in-frame clones, and not every one. The sample lists approximately 28,000 clones; roughly 71% were seen once. The specimen was peripheral blood. The receptors derive from a man aged 80 or over with active or convalescent COVID-19.

This rearrangement joins TRBV9 to TRBJ2-1; D remains ambiguous. The V gene lost 0 bases and the J gene lost 2 bases, with 9 bases spanning the gap. In germline, CDR1 is SGDLS, CDR2 YYNGEE. CDR3 length: 15 residues. The DNA for the CDR3 is TGTGCCAGCAGCGTAGACAGCTGGGCCTACAATGAGCAGTTCTTC. Translating it yields CASSVDSWAYNEQFF. Full variable domain (remainder filled in from reference TRBV9 and TRBJ2-1): DSGVTQTPKHLITATGQRVTLRCSPRSGDLSVYWYQQSLDQGLQFLIQYYNGEERAKGNILERFSAQQFPDLHSELNLSSLELGDSALYFCASSVDSWAYNEQFFGPGTRLTVL.

This chain joins TRBV19 and TRBJ1-5; perhaps TRBD1 as D (5 bases). With 1 base removed from V and 0 bases from J, the gap between germline ends came to 10 bases. From germline, CDR1 is LNHDA and CDR2 SQIVND (reference sequence). The CDR3 loop spans 16 amino acids. The CDR3 DNA reads TGTGCCAGTAGTATAGTGGGGGGGTTTAGCAATCAGCCCCAGCATTTT. Translated, it gives CASSIVGGFSNQPQHF.

The chain combines TRBV19 with TRBJ1-3; 8 bases align to TRBD1. Germline loops: CDR1 LNHDA, CDR2 SQIVND (reference sequence). The CDR3 has 14 amino acids. V was clipped by 7 bases and J by 8 bases; unmatched bases: 10. The CDR3 here is CASTPDRAMDTIYF. The CDR3, as DNA: TGTGCCAGTACCCCGGACAGGGCGATGGACACCATATATTTT.

The chain carries TRBV19 and TRBJ1-2, with TRBD1 matching 8 bases. This CDR3 has 13 amino acids. Germline assignment: CDR1 LNHDA and CDR2 SQIVND (reference sequence). The V gene end was trimmed by 5 bases and the J gene end by 5 bases; junction bases not matched to a gene: 4. The CDR3 is CASSRTGWYGYTF. The CDR3 nucleotides read TGTGCCAGTAGTCGGACAGGGTGGTATGGCTACACCTTC.

The gene calls are TRBV28 and TRBJ1-2, with TRBD1 identical over 12 bases. CDR3 size: 18 residues. V was clipped by 5 bases and J by 8 bases; unmatched bases: 18. Germline-derived CDR1 and CDR2 are MDHEN and SYDVKM. CDR3 in amino acids: CASSAGTGGAFVGKGYTF. Here the CDR3 DNA reads TGTGCCAGCAGTGCGGGGACAGGGGGCGCCTTCGTGGGAAAAGGCTACACCTTC.

The chain combines TRBV7-8 with TRBJ1-6, with 7 bases aligning to TRBD1. This CDR3 comprises 13 residues. The J segment lost 5 bases and the V segment lost 6 bases, leaving 1 base of the junction unmatched. CDR1 is SGHVS, CDR2 FQNEAQ, per germline. CDR3 bases: TGTGCCAGCAGGGGACAGAATAATTCACCCCTCCACTTT. Amino acids: CASRGQNNSPLHF.

In this sample, this clone turned up a few times. The gene calls are TRBV19 and TRBJ1-5; the match to TRBD1 covers 11 bases. This CDR3 region has 14 residues. The V segment lost 10 bases and the J segment 7 bases; nucleotides outside the gene matches: 9. Per the germline V gene, CDR1 is LNHDA and CDR2 is SQIVND (reference sequence). The CDR3 sequence is CATGQGAAGQPQHF. CDR3 DNA: TGTGCCACTGGACAGGGGGCAGCGGGGCAGCCCCAGCATTTT.

This chain links TRBV28 with TRBJ1-2, with 8 bases identical to TRBD1. After removal of 7 bases from V and 3 bases from J, the junction contained 4 bases not matched to a gene. The germline gives CDR1 MDHEN, CDR2 SYDVKM. This CDR3 region has 13 residues. Written as DNA, the CDR3 is TGTGCCAGCATCACGGGACAGGACTATGGCTACACCTTC. Translating it yields CASITGQDYGYTF.

This chain uses TRBV27 with TRBJ2-1; 11 bases line up with TRBD2. The CDR3 has 16 residues. The trim removed 6 bases at V and 2 bases at J, leaving 6 bases unmatched. Germline V lookup: CDR1 MNHEY, CDR2 SMNVEV (reference sequence). The CDR3 spells CASRIAGGRTYNEQFF. In DNA, the CDR3 is TGTGCCAGCAGAATAGCGGGGGGGCGGACCTACAATGAGCAGTTCTTC.

V and J are TRBV7-8 and TRBJ2-5, with D possibly being TRBD2 (5 bases). This CDR3 spans 12 amino acids. Germline V gene lookup returns CDR1 SGHVS and CDR2 FQNEAQ. V dropped 5 bases and J dropped 5 bases, with 9 bases sitting between them. The CDR3 loop is CASSLRRETQYF. The CDR3 bases are TGTGCCAGCAGCCTCAGGAGGGAGACCCAGTACTTC. Full variable domain (outside the CDR3, taken from reference TRBV7-8 and TRBJ2-5): GAGVSQSPRYKVAKRGQDVALRCDPISGHVSLFWYQQALGQGPEFLTYFQNEAQLDKSGLPSDRFFAERPEGSVSTLKIQRTQQEDSAVYLCASSLRRETQYFGPGTRLLVL.

This rearrangement joins TRBV7-2 to TRBJ2-1; TRBD1 matches at 8 bases. Losses at the gene ends were 2 bases for V and 4 bases for J; bases not matched to a gene: 4. This CDR3 has 15 amino acids. Germline CDR1 reads SGHTA; CDR2 reads FQGNSA. CDR3 nucleotides: TGTGCCAGCAGCTTAACGACAGGGGCGTACAATGAGCAGTTCTTC. Translation: CASSLTTGAYNEQFF.

The genes are TRBV3-1 (or the pseudogene TRBV3-2) and TRBJ2-4; D gene ambiguous. V gave up 3 bases and J gave up 15 bases, with 15 bases separating them. The CDR3 has 12 residues. Germline V CDR1 and CDR2: LGHDT, YNNKEL (reference sequence). CDR3 in DNA: TGTGCCAGCAGCCACCTAGAACTGGGTTTGTACTTC. Amino acid sequence: CASSHLELGLYF.

This chain joins TRBV11-2 and TRBJ1-5, with 9 nucleotides matching TRBD1. Germline V lookup: CDR1 SGHAT, CDR2 FQNNGV. The CDR3 sequence is 16 residues long. V lost 5 bases, J lost 4 bases, and 9 bases stayed unmatched. CDR3 sequence reads: CASSHIPGTGNQPQHF. CDR3 nucleotides: TGTGCCAGCAGCCATATTCCCGGGACAGGGAATCAGCCCCAGCATTTT.

This chain connects TRBV11-2 to TRBJ1-3, with 8 bases matching TRBD1. The length of the CDR3 is 17 residues. Trimming took 1 base from V and 1 from J; bases not matched to a gene: 6. CDR1 is SGHAT, CDR2 FQNNGV, per germline. CDR3 bases: TGTGCCAGCAGCTTAGCAGGACAGGGTTTTTCTGGAAACACCATATATTTT. As protein: CASSLAGQGFSGNTIYF.

This chain joins TRBV18 and TRBJ1-1; a possible D gene is TRBD1 (5 bases). CDR3 length equals 15 residues. CDR1 and CDR2 (germline): KGHSH, LQKENI. Trimming removed 3 bases from V and 0 bases from J, with 11 bases in between. CDR3 DNA: TGTGCCAGCTCACCGGGGCAGAACATGAACACTGAAGCTTTCTTT. Residues: CASSPGQNMNTEAFF. The entire variable domain, with the rest obtained from reference TRBV18 and TRBJ1-1, is as follows: NAGVMQNPRHLVRRRGQEARLRCSPMKGHSHVYWYRQLPEEGLKFMVYLQKENIIDESGMPKERFSAEFPKEGPSILRIQQVVRGDSAAYFCASSPGQNMNTEAFFGQGTRLTVV.

This chain joins TRBV6-5 and TRBJ1-3; the match to TRBD1 covers 8 bases. CDR1 is MNHEY and CDR2 is SVGAGI in the germline V gene. The V and J ends lost 2 bases and 2 bases, in that order; junction bases with no gene match: 5. The length of the CDR3 is 16 residues. The CDR3 DNA reads as TGTGCCAGCAGTTACCACGGACAGGGACCTGGAAACACCATATATTTT. Its translation: CASSYHGQGPGNTIYF.

This chain links TRBV11-2 with TRBJ2-7; 8 positions match TRBD1. The CDR3 loop spans 15 amino acids. With V trimmed by 5 bases and J by 2 bases, 8 bases remained unmatched. CDR1 and CDR2 (germline): SGHAT, FQNNGV. The DNA for the CDR3 is TGTGCCAGCAGCCCTCCCGGGACAGGTCCCTACGAGCAGTACTTC. This encodes CASSPPGTGPYEQYF.